Listed below are T cell receptor beta chains from one sample, sequenced in a study of chemoradiotherapy in HPV16-positive cancers. The method was immunoSEQ multiplex PCR; TCRdb's version includes in-frame clones alone and lacks a portion of them. The sample lists 1,500 to 2,000 clones; 85% to 95% were seen once. The specimen comprised tumor tissue, sampled from a patient who underwent chemoradiotherapy. The receptors here all came from a human donor with HPV-associated anogenital cancer. Each CDR3 is given with its conserved first and last residue.

J gene	V gene	CDR3 protein
TRBJ2-5	TRBV25-1	CASSDRGAGKETQYF
TRBJ2-3	TRBV27	CASRAGVGTDTQYF
TRBJ2-7	TRBV6-6	CASSLDRGYEQYF
TRBJ1-2	TRBV14	CASSPGAQFYGYTF
TRBJ2-5	TRBV11-2	CASSLGARDQETQYF
TRBJ1-4	TRBV5-1	CASSLGAGYVEELFF
TRBJ2-3	TRBV5-1	CASSLQGSDTQYF
TRBJ1-2	TRBV4-2	CASSQETGARGGYTF
TRBJ1-4	TRBV2	CASGVWDEKLFF
TRBJ2-3	TRBV19	CASSHRTSGHPDTQYF
TRBJ2-5	TRBV6-1	CASSTIDGTQYF
TRBJ2-1	TRBV29-1	CSVDPGGRDEQFF
TRBJ2-1	TRBV13	CASSSLAGSSYNEQFF
TRBJ1-1	TRBV20-1	CSARDTLAFF
TRBJ2-7	TRBV28	CASRSRGPHEQYF
TRBJ1-1	TRBV7-2	CASSKTGVDTEAFF
TRBJ2-7	TRBV4-3	CASSPGRARVGEQYF
TRBJ2-2	TRBV4-2	CASSPPLTSGRAGELFF
TRBJ2-7	TRBV19	CASSIQTGPYYEQYF
TRBJ1-1	TRBV4-3	CASSQRGMSEAFF
TRBJ2-5	TRBV29-1	CSSLGGGGETQYF
TRBJ2-3	TRBV7-2	CASSLTSAAGARTDTQYF
TRBJ1-3	TRBV28	CASRTPPDRTGNTIYF
TRBJ2-3	TRBV2	CASSFTDTQYF
TRBJ2-5	TRBV7-1	CASSLVEQTQYF
TRBJ2-3	TRBV10-3	CAISDHTSGPSPDTQYF
TRBJ1-1	TRBV28	CATRGPNTEAFF
TRBJ2-2	TRBV19	CATKDRSIGTGELFF
TRBJ1-1	TRBV9	CASSVGPLRNTEAFF
TRBJ1-5	TRBV2	CASSEPGQPQHF
TRBJ1-1	TRBV29-1	CSVADLEAFF
TRBJ1-4	TRBV20-1	CSAPDSEKLFF
TRBJ1-4	TRBV15	CATSRDRGWDEKLFF
TRBJ2-7	TRBV18	CASSPPAGGDYEQYF
TRBJ2-2	TRBV9	CASSVRGLAGINTGELFF
TRBJ2-7	TRBV4-1	CASSRNTGYEQYF
TRBJ1-3	TRBV9	CASSETRSGNTIYF
TRBJ2-1	TRBV29-1	CSVQGTAFTYNEQFF
TRBJ2-7	TRBV5-1	CASSLRTGATYEQYF
TRBJ2-7	TRBV2	CALKGQGGYEQYF
TRBJ1-3	TRBV4-2	CASSPVRGSGNTIYF
TRBJ1-5	TRBV6-1	CASSPELGNQPQHF
TRBJ2-7	TRBV4-2	CASSQTGTSGLYEQYF
TRBJ2-2	TRBV9	CASSVSGRAGTGELFF